What follows are 17 T cell receptor beta chains derived from one specimen sequenced in a study of blood T cell repertoires in COVID-19. The data were produced by immunoSEQ multiplex PCR, yet TCRdb's version contains in-frame clones alone and is incomplete. The sample lists a few hundred thousand clones, about 83% occurring once. Sequencing was carried out using peripheral blood. The receptors shown here come from a woman aged 50 to 65 with acute or convalescent COVID-19.

This chain connects TRBV12-3 or TRBV12-4 to TRBJ1-1; 7 positions agree with TRBD1. Germline trimming cut 6 bases from V and 4 bases from J; bases unmatched to any gene: 5. This CDR3 has 13 residues. CDR3 protein: CASSQQGITEAFF. CDR3 sequence (DNA): TGTGCCAGCAGCCAACAGGGGATCACTGAAGCTTTCTTT.

The rearrangement links TRBV6-5 to TRBJ2-7, with a weak D call TRBD2 (6 bases). The CDR3 runs to 12 residues. V dropped 6 bases and J dropped 4 bases, with 10 bases sitting between them. Per germline, CDR1 MNHEY and CDR2 SVGAGI. The DNA for the CDR3 is TGTGCCAGCAGCCCCGCGGGGTACGAGCAGTACTTC. Translated: CASSPAGYEQYF.

The chain is built from TRBV12-3 or TRBV12-4 and TRBJ1-3; 7 bases agree with TRBD1. The V segment lost 6 bases and the J segment 2 bases; nucleotides outside the gene matches: 1. The CDR3 consists of 13 residues. This chain's CDR3 is CASRQGAGNTIYF. DNA of the CDR3: TGTGCCAGCAGGCAGGGGGCTGGAAACACCATATATTTT.

The rearrangement joins TRBV27 to TRBJ2-7; 12 bases line up with TRBD1. The germline V gene has CDR1 MNHEY and CDR2 SMNVEV (reference sequence). The CDR3 consists of 16 residues. V trimming: 2 bases; J trimming: 4 bases; junction bases outside the gene matches: 6. The CDR3, as DNA: TGTGCCAGCAGTTTAATAGCGGGACAGGGGGCTTACGAGCAGTACTTC. Its translation: CASSLIAGQGAYEQYF.

The chain employs TRBV6-5 and TRBJ2-2, with 7 bases matching TRBD1. From germline, CDR1 is MNHEY and CDR2 SVGAGI. Trimming cost V 0 bases and J 6 bases; bases outside gene matches: 4. The CDR3 sequence is 15 residues long. The DNA for the CDR3 is TGTGCCAGCAGTTACTCAAGGGGGCGAGCCGGGGAGCTGTTTTTT. Protein: CASSYSRGRAGELFF.

This chain joins TRBV27 and TRBJ1-1, with 7 bases lining up with TRBD1. Germline V gene sequence: CDR1 MNHEY, CDR2 SMNVEV (reference sequence). The trim removed 5 bases at V and 5 bases at J, leaving 8 bases unmatched. This CDR3 spans 14 amino acids. CDR3 in amino acids: CASSPRQGLTEAFF. CDR3 coding DNA: TGTGCCAGCAGTCCCAGACAGGGATTGACTGAAGCTTTCTTT.

This chain uses TRBV11-2 with TRBJ1-1; D not certain. V lost 2 bases to trimming and J lost 6 bases, with 7 bases between them. CDR1 SGHAT and CDR2 FQNNGV come from the germline V gene. The CDR3 totals 12 residues. The CDR3 is CASSLIPPEAFF. CDR3 in DNA: TGTGCCAGCAGCTTAATCCCTCCTGAAGCTTTCTTT.

The J gene is TRBJ2-3, the V gene TRBV9; TRBD1 matches 10 bases. Germline CDR1 reads SGDLS; CDR2 reads YYNGEE. J lost 0 bases, V lost 2 bases, and 15 bases had no gene match. The CDR3 runs 20 residues. Here the CDR3 DNA reads TGTGCCAGCAGCGTCTCGACAGGGGGCGAATGGTACCTGAGCACAGATACGCAGTATTTT. Its translation is CASSVSTGGEWYLSTDTQYF.

The rearrangement uses TRBV18 and TRBJ2-2; 9 bases match TRBD2. CDR1 and CDR2 (germline): KGHSH, LQKENI. V lost 4 bases, J lost 0 bases, and 3 bases stayed unmatched. CDR3 length: 16 residues. CDR3 DNA: TGTGCCAGCTCACTAAGACTAGCGGCGAACACCGGGGAGCTGTTTTTT. The encoded protein is CASSLRLAANTGELFF.

This clone was seen just once. This chain connects TRBV28 to TRBJ1-5, with D possibly being TRBD1 (5 bases). Germline-derived CDR1 and CDR2 are MDHEN and SYDVKM. The CDR3 spans 15 residues. V was shortened by 6 bases and J by 0 bases, with 12 bases between the two germline ends. This CDR3 reads CASSRQIYSNQPQHF. Written as DNA, the CDR3 is TGTGCCAGCAGCCGACAGATTTATAGCAATCAGCCCCAGCATTTT.

The V and J genes are TRBV11-2 and TRBJ2-7, with TRBD1 as a possible D gene (5 bases). Trimming shortened V by 0 bases and J by 0 bases, and 9 bases separated the two germline ends. In germline, CDR1 is SGHAT, CDR2 FQNNGV. The CDR3 is 15 amino acids. DNA for the CDR3: TGTGCCAGCAGCTTAGACCCCACAGGCTCCTACGAGCAGTACTTC. This sequence encodes CASSLDPTGSYEQYF.

CDR3 sequence (DNA): TGTGCCAGCAGTTCTCTCGGACAGGGAGTGAACACTGAAGCTTTCTTT. It encodes CASSSLGQGVNTEAFF. V gene TRBV28 combines with J gene TRBJ1-1, with TRBD1 matching over 8 bases. V gave up 4 bases and J gave up 0 bases; unmatched junction bases: 7. Germline V CDR1 and CDR2: MDHEN, SYDVKM. The CDR3 extends over 16 amino acids.

The V call is TRBV7-9, the J call TRBJ2-3; 11 bases align to TRBD1. The ends lost 7 bases at V and 5 bases at J; junction bases unmatched: 5. The CDR3 loop spans 14 amino acids. Germline CDR1 is SEHNR and CDR2 is FQNEAQ (reference sequence). The CDR3 loop is CASKGTGGLDTQYF. The CDR3 coding sequence is TGTGCCAGCAAGGGGACAGGGGGATTAGATACGCAGTATTTT.

This clone was observed a single time. The rearrangement uses TRBV27 and TRBJ1-2; TRBD1 is a possible D gene (5 bases). The V gene's germline CDR1 is MNHEY and CDR2 SMNVEV (reference sequence). V dropped 2 bases and J dropped 8 bases, with 12 bases sitting between them. This CDR3 comprises 13 residues. Here the CDR3 reads CASSLVRGKGYTF. The DNA of the CDR3 is TGTGCCAGCAGTTTAGTACGGGGGAAGGGCTACACCTTC.

V and J are TRBV11-2 and TRBJ1-6, with D tentatively TRBD1 (5 bases). V was shortened by 5 bases and J by 9 bases, with 14 bases between the two germline ends. The CDR3 has 14 residues. CDR1 is SGHAT and CDR2 is FQNNGV in the germline V gene. DNA of the CDR3: TGTGCCAGCAGCCCAGCAGGGTCCGGTTCACCCCTCCACTTT. Encoded protein: CASSPAGSGSPLHF.

The chain joins TRBV10-3 to TRBJ2-7, with TRBD1 identical over 9 bases. The germline V gene has CDR1 ENHRY and CDR2 SYGVKD. J gave up 5 bases and V 7 bases, and 9 bases lay outside the gene matches. The CDR3 sequence is 14 residues long. CDR3 sequence (DNA): TGTGCCATCAACCCGACAGGGGGAGCCCACGAGCAGTACTTC. This gives the protein CAINPTGGAHEQYF.

This sequence joins TRBV2 and TRBJ1-3; perhaps TRBD1 as D (6 bases). Trimming stripped 6 bases from V and 0 bases from J, with 9 bases between. CDR3 length: 14 amino acids. Germline V lookup: CDR1 SNHLY, CDR2 FYNNEI. The CDR3 sequence is CASSGQFSGNTIYF. The CDR3 coding sequence is TGTGCCAGCAGCGGACAGTTCTCTGGAAACACCATATATTTT.